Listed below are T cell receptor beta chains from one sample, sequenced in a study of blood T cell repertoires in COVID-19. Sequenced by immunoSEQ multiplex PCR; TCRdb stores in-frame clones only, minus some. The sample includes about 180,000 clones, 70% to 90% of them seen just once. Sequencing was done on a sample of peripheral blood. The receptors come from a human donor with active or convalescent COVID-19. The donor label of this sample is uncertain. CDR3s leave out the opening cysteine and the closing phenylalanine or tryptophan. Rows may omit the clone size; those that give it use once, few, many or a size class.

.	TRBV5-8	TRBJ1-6	ASSFKTGVNSPLH
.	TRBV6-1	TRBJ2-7	ASSEAPQGVSEQY
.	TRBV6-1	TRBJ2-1	ASSEQEEFRIDEQF
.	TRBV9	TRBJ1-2	ASTRAGGNNYGYT
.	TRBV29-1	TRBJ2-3	SVHTDTQY
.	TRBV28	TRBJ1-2	ASTPGQPYGYT
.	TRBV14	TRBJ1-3	ASSPYNSGNTIY
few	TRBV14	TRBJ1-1	ASSRGAEAF
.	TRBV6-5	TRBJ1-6	ASAENPSWPLH
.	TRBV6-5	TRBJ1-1	ASSYSRGNTEAF
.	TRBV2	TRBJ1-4	ASSTGGGNEKLF
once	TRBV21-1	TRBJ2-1	ASSLFPTSGYNEQF
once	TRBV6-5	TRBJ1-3	ATKGGTYSGNTIY
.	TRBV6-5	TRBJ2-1	ASSYGTLTGVEKQF
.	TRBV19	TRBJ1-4	ASSIRTGGTNEKLF
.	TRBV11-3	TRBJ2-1	ASSLELAGGHNEQF
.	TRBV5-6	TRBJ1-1	ASSPRGGPGGGTEAF
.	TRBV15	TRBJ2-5	ATSSRAGLQETQY
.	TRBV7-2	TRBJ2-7	ASSLLTSGAYEQY
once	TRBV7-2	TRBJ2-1	ASSSEGGIDNEQF
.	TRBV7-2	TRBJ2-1	ASSLAPGQGQEQF
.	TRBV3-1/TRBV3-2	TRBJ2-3	ASSQDWGGSTDTQY
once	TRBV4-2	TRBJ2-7	ASSQELAQTLYEQY